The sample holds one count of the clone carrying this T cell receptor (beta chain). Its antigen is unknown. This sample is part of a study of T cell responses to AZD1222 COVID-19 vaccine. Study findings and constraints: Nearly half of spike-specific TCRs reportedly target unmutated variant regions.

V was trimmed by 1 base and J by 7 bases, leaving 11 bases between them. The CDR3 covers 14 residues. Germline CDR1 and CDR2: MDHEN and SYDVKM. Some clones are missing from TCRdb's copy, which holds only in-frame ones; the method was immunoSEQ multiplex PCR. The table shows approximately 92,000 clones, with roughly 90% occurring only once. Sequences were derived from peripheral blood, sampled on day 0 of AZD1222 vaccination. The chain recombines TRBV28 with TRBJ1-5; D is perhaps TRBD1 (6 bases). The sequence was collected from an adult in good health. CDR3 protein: CASSLSTGTQPQHF. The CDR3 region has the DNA TGTGCCAGCAGTTTATCCACAGGGACGCAGCCCCAGCATTTT.